Below are 8 T cell receptor beta chains sequenced from a single sample in a study of beta chain features in type 1 diabetes. Whole-study findings and limits: The study found moderately but significantly shorter TCRB CDR3s in all four CD4+ subsets of Type 1 diabetes patients.

Which antigens these TCRs recognize remains unknown. Isolated RNA was reverse transcribed in full, so expressed TCRB transcripts were sequenced. Sequenced by immunoSEQ multiplex PCR; TCRdb stores in-frame clones only, minus some. The repertoire holds roughly 260,000 clones, under 13% seen once, with 0.017% in the top ten. Sequenced input: naive CD4+ T cells from blood. These receptors were obtained from a man aged 30 to 45 with type 1 diabetes.

This clone occurred a few times. The rearrangement joins TRBV7-2 to TRBJ2-1, with a tentative D call TRBD1 (5 bases). Germline CDR1 SGHTA, CDR2 FQGNSA. The V end lost 7 bases, the J end lost 3 bases, and 19 bases lay between the germline ends. The CDR3 loop spans 16 amino acids. The CDR3 reads CASTPSTSGLYNEQFF. The CDR3 region has the DNA TGTGCCAGCACCCCCTCTACGTCAGGGCTCTACAATGAGCAGTTCTTC.

J is TRBJ1-5 and V is TRBV29-1; 8 nucleotides align to TRBD1. CDR1 and CDR2 (germline): SQVTM, ANQGSEA. The CDR3 length is 15 residues. J gave up 6 bases and V 6 bases, and 13 bases lay outside the gene matches. This chain's CDR3 is CSVALGQGETQPQHF. CDR3 bases: TGCAGCGTCGCCTTAGGACAGGGTGAAACTCAGCCCCAGCATTTT.

The sample holds one count of this clone. This chain connects TRBV5-1 to TRBJ2-5, with 10 bases matching TRBD2. After removal of 1 base from V and 7 bases from J, the junction contained 4 bases not matched to a gene. The length of the CDR3 is 14 residues. Per the germline V gene, CDR1 is SGHRS and CDR2 is YFSETQ. CDR3 amino acids: CASSLTSGVGTQYF. The CDR3, as DNA: TGCGCCAGCAGCTTGACTAGCGGGGTGGGGACCCAGTACTTC.

The chain links TRBV11-2 to TRBJ1-1; 9 bases map to TRBD1. J was trimmed by 11 bases and V by 6 bases; bases with no gene match: 10. CDR1 and CDR2 from the germline V gene are SGHAT and FQNNGV. This CDR3 is built from 13 residues. The DNA of the CDR3 is TGTGCCAGCAGATTACTGGGGACAGGGCTTGCTTTCTTT. Its protein is CASRLLGTGLAFF.

The chain links TRBV4-1 to TRBJ1-5; D remains unclear. This CDR3 has 17 residues. Germline values: CDR1 MGHRA, CDR2 YSYEKL. V lost 1 base and J 4 bases, leaving 17 bases between the germline ends. The CDR3 DNA follows: TGCGCCAGCAGCCAAGGTTTGGCAGGCAAAAGAAATCAGCCCCAGCATTTT. Amino acid sequence: CASSQGLAGKRNQPQHF.

This chain joins TRBV29-1 and TRBJ2-7; TRBD1 matches 10 bases. Germline CDR1 reads SQVTM; CDR2 reads ANQGSEA. The length of the CDR3 is 13 residues. Losses at the gene ends were 7 bases for V and 2 bases for J; bases not matched to a gene: 5. The CDR3 coding sequence is TGCAGCGCGGGACAGGGGCCAGCCTACGAGCAGTACTTC. The encoded protein is CSAGQGPAYEQYF.

This clone was seen a handful of times. The chain is built from TRBV15 and TRBJ2-1; tentatively, D is TRBD1 (5 bases). Deletions cut 1 base from V and 6 bases from J, with 16 bases between. The length of the CDR3 is 16 residues. Germline CDR1 is LNHNV and CDR2 is YYDKDF (reference sequence). Here the CDR3 reads CATSRGVFGAFNEQFF. The CDR3 DNA sequence: TGTGCCACCAGCAGAGGGGTATTTGGGGCTTTCAATGAGCAGTTCTTC.

This chain uses TRBV5-1 with TRBJ2-5; 7 bases agree with TRBD1. The germline gives CDR1 SGHRS, CDR2 YFSETQ. V was pared by 0 bases and J by 5 bases, with 4 bases of the junction left unmatched. This CDR3 contains 14 residues. Here the CDR3 DNA reads TGCGCCAGCAGCTTGGTAGGGGGCACGGAGACCCAGTACTTC. Its protein is CASSLVGGTETQYF.